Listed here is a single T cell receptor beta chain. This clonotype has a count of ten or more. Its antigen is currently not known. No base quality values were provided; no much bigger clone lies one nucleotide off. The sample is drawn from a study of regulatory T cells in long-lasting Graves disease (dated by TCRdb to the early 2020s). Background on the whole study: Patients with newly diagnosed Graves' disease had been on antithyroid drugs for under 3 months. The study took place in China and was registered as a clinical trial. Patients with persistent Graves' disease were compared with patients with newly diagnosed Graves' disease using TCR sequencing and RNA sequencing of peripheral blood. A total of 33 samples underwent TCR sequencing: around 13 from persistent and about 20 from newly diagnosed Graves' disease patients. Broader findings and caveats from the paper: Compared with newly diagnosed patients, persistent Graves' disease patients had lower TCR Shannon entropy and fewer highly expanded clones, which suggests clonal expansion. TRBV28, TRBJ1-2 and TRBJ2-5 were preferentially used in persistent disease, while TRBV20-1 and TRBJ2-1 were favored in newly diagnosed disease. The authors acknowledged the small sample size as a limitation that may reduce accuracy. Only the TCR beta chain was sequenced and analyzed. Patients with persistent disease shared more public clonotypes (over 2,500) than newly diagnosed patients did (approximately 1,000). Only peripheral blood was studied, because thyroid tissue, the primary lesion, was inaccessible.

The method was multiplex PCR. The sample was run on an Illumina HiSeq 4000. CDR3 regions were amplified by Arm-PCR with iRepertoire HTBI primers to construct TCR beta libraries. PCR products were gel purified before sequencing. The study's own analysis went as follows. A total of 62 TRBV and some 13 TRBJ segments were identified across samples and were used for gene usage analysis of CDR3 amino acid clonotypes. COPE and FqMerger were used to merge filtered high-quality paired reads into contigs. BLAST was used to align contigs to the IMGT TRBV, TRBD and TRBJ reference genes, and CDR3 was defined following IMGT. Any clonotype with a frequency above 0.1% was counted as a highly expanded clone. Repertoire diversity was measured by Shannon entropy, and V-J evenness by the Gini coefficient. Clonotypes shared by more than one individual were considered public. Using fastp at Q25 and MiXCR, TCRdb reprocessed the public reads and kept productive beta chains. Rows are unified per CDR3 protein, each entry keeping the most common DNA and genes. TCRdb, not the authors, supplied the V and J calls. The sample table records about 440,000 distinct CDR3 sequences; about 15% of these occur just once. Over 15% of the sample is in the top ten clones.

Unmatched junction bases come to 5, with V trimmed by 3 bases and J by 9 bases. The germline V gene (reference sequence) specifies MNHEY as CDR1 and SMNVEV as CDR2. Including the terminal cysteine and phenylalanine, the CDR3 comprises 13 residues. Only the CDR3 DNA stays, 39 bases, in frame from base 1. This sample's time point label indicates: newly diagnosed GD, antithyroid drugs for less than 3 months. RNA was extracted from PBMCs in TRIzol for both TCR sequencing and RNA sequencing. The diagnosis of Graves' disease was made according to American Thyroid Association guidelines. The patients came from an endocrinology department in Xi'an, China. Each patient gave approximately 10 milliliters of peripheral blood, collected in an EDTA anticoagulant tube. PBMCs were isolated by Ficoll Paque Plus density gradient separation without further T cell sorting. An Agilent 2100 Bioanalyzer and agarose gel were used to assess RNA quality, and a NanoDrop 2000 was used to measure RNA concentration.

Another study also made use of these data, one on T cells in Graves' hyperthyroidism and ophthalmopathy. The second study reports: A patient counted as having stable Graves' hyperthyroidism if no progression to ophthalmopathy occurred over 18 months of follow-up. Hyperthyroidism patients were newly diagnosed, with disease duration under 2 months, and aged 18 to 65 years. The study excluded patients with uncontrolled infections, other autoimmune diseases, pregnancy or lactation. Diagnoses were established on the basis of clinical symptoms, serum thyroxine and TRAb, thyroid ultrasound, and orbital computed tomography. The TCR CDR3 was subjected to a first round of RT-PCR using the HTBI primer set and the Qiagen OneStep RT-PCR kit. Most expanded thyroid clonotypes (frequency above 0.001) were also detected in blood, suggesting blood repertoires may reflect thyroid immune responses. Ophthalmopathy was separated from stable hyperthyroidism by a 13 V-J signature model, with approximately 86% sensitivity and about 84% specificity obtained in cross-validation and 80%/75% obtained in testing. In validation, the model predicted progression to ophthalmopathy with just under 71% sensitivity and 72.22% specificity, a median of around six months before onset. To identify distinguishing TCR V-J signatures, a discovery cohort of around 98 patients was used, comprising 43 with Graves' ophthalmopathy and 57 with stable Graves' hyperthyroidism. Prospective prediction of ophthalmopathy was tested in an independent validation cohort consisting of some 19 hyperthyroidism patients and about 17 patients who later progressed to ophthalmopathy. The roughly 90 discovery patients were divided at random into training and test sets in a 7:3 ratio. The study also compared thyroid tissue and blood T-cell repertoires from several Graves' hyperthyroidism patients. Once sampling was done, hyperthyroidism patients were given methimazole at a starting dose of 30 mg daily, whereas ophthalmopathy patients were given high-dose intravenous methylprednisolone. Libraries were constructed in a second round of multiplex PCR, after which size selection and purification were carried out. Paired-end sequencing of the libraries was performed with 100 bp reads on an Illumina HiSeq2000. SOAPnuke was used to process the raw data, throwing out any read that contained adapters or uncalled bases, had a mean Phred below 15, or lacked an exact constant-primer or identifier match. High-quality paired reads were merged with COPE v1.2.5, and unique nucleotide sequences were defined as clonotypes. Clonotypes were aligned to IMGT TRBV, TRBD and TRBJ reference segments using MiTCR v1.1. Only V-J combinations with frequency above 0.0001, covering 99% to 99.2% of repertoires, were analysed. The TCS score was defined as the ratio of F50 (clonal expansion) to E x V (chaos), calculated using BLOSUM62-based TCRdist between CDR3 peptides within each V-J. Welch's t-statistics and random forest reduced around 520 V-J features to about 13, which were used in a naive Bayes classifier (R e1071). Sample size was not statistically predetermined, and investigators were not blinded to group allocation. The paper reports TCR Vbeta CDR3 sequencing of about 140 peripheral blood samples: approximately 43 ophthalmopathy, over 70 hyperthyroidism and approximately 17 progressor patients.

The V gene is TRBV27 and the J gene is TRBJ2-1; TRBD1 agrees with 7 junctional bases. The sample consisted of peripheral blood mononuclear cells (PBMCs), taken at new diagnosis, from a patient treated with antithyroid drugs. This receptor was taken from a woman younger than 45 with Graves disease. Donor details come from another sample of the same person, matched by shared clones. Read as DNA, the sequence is TGTGCCAGCAGTTTCGGACAGGTCGGTGAGCAGTTCTTC. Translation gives CASSFGQVGEQFF.